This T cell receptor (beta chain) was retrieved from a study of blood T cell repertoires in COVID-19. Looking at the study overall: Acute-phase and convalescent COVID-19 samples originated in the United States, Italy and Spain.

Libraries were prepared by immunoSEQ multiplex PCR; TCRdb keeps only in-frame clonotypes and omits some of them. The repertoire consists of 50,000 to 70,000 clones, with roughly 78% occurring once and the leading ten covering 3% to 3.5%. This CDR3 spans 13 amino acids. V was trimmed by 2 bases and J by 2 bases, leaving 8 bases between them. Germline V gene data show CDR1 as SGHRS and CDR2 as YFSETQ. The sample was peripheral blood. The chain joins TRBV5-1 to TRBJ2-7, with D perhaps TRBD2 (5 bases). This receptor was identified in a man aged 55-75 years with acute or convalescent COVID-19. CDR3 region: CASSFHGTYEQYF. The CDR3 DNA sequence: TGCGCCAGCAGCTTCCACGGGACCTACGAGCAGTACTTC.